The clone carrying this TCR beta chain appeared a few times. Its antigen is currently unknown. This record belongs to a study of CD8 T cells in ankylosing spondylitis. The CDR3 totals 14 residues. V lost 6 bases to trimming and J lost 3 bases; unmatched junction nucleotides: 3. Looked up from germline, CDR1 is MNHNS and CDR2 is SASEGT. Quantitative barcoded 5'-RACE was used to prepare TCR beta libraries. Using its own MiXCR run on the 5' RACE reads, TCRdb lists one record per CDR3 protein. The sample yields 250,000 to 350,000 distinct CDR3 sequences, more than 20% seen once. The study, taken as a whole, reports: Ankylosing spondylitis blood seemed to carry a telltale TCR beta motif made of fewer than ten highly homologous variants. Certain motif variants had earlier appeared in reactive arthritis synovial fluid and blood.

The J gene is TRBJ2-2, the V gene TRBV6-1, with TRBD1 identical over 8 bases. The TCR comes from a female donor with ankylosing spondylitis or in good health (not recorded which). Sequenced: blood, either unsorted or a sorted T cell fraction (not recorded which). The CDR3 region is CASSSQGDTGELFF. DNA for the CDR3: TGTGCCAGCAGCTCACAGGGGGACACCGGGGAGCTGTTTTTT.